This entry describes one TCR beta chain. Data came from immunoSEQ multiplex PCR; TCRdb stores just in-frame clones and leaves some out. The sample has tens of thousands of clones, 93% seen once. The sample belongs to a study of technical replicates of blood from several donors. The CDR3 length is 15 residues. Deletions cut 10 bases from V and 5 bases from J, with 23 bases between. Germline V gives CDR1 MNHEY, CDR2 SVGAGI. Sequenced: T cells isolated from PBMCs. The TCR sequence derives from a human donor in good health. The chain combines TRBV6-5 with TRBJ1-2; a possible D gene is TRBD1 (5 bases). CDR3 nucleotide sequence: TGTGCCATATCCGATGGGGCAGGGCTTGATTATGGCTACACCTTC. It specifies CAISDGAGLDYGYTF.